A single sample is the source of the 17 T cell receptor beta chains below, sequenced in a study of T cell responses to AZD1222 COVID-19 vaccine. Repertoires were generated with immunoSEQ multiplex PCR, while TCRdb's copy carries only in-frame clones and drops some. This table has 150,000 to 200,000 clones, roughly 91% appearing once. This specimen consisted of peripheral blood, obtained 28 days after the second AZD1222 dose. Receptors were obtained from an adult who received the AZD1222 COVID-19 vaccine.

The chain couples TRBV3-1 (or the pseudogene TRBV3-2) to TRBJ1-2; the match to TRBD1 covers 12 bases. Germline V CDR1 and CDR2: LGHDT, YNNKEL (reference sequence). V lost 4 bases to trimming and J lost 5 bases; unmatched junction nucleotides: 5. CDR3 length equals 15 residues. DNA of the CDR3: TGTGCCAGCAGCCGAGGGACAGGGGGCGATTATGGCTACACCTTC. This codes for CASSRGTGGDYGYTF.

The sample holds a few counts of this clone. The CDR3 DNA reads TGCGCCAGCAGCCTTGGGACAGGCGGCCTCTATGGCTACACCTTC. The encoded protein is CASSLGTGGLYGYTF. The rearrangement links TRBV4-3 to TRBJ1-2; TRBD1 matches at 8 bases. The V segment lost 4 bases and the J segment 4 bases; nucleotides outside the gene matches: 8. The CDR3 loop spans 15 amino acids. Germline CDR1 LGHNA, CDR2 YSLEER.

The chain is built from TRBV9 and TRBJ2-7; 8 positions match TRBD2. This CDR3 spans 14 amino acids. The J segment lost 3 bases and the V segment lost 3 bases, leaving 5 bases of the junction unmatched. The germline CDR1 and CDR2 sequences are SGDLS and YYNGEE. DNA of the CDR3: TGTGCCAGCAGCGCCTTCGGGACTAGCTACGAGCAGTACTTC. Its protein product is CASSAFGTSYEQYF.

This clone was recorded once. The chain recombines TRBV2 with TRBJ1-2; D not resolved. The germline V gene has CDR1 SNHLY and CDR2 FYNNEI. The ends were cut back, 5 bases at V and 1 base at J, with 17 bases in the middle. This CDR3 comprises 16 residues. CDR3 sequence: CASSPLEGRLNYGYTF. The CDR3 nucleotides read TGTGCCAGCAGTCCTCTGGAGGGTCGGCTTAACTATGGCTACACCTTC.

The chain links TRBV7-8 to TRBJ2-7; 7 positions agree with TRBD2. V trimming: 4 bases; J trimming: 8 bases; junction bases outside the gene matches: 14. Germline V gene data show CDR1 as SGHVS and CDR2 as FQNEAQ. The CDR3 sequence is 15 residues long. The CDR3 DNA is TGTGCCAGCAGCTCCCGCGCGCTAGGACTAGAGAAGCAGTACTTC. Amino acids: CASSSRALGLEKQYF.

This chain connects TRBV7-2 to TRBJ2-5; TRBD2 agrees at 12 bases. Germline assignment: CDR1 SGHTA and CDR2 FQGNSA. Trimming cost V 3 bases and J 5 bases; bases outside gene matches: 4. CDR3 length equals 15 residues. The CDR3 coding sequence is TGTGCCAGCAGCTTGACTAGCGGGAGCTGGGAGACCCAGTACTTC. Its translation is CASSLTSGSWETQYF.

CDR3 region: CASRGAGRPNSPLHF. CDR3 DNA: TGTGCCAGCAGGGGGGCGGGCAGGCCGAATTCACCCCTCCACTTT. V and J are TRBV6-5 and TRBJ1-6; tentatively, D is TRBD1 (6 bases). Germline V gene data show CDR1 as MNHEY and CDR2 as SVGAGI. V lost 6 bases, J lost 7 bases, and 16 bases lay in between. The CDR3 covers 15 residues.

The V gene is TRBV13, the J gene TRBJ2-1; 7 bases agree with TRBD2. Germline values: CDR1 PRHDT, CDR2 FYEKMQ (reference sequence). The CDR3 consists of 15 residues. With V trimmed by 2 bases and J by 3 bases, 4 bases remained unmatched. CDR3 nucleotides: TGTGCCAGCAGCTTAAAACTAGCGTTCTACAATGAGCAGTTCTTC. This gives the protein CASSLKLAFYNEQFF. Drawing the rest from reference TRBV13 and TRBJ2-1, the complete variable domain is AAGVIQSPRHLIKEKRETATLKCYPIPRHDTVYWYQQGPGQDPQFLISFYEKMQSDKGSIPDRFSAQQFSDYHSELNMSSLELGDSALYFCASSLKLAFYNEQFFGPGTRLTVL.

This chain joins TRBV30 and TRBJ2-1, with 7 bases aligning to TRBD1. Per the germline V gene, CDR1 is GTSNPN and CDR2 is SVGIG (reference sequence). The V gene end was trimmed by 3 bases and the J gene end by 0 bases; junction bases not matched to a gene: 8. The CDR3 covers 16 residues. The CDR3 DNA is TGTGCCTGGAGCGTATGGGGGACAGCCTCCTACAATGAGCAGTTCTTC. This gives the protein CAWSVWGTASYNEQFF.

The genes are TRBV14 and TRBJ2-3; D unresolved. Germline V CDR1 and CDR2: SGHDN, FVKESK. Between the trimmed V and J ends, which lost 2 bases and 3 bases, there was a span of 6 bases. The CDR3 consists of 13 residues. The CDR3 region has the DNA TGTGCCAGCAGCCAACTTTCGACAGATACGCAGTATTTT. It codes for CASSQLSTDTQYF. Variable domain in full (rest from reference TRBV14 and TRBJ2-3): EAGVTQFPSHSVIEKGQTVTLRCDPISGHDNLYWYRRVMGKEIKFLLHFVKESKQDESGMPNNRFLAERTGGTYSTLKVQPAELEDSGVYFCASSQLSTDTQYFGPGTRLTVL.

The rearrangement links TRBV6-2 or TRBV6-3 to TRBJ1-5, with a weak D call TRBD1 (6 bases). The CDR3 is 14 residues long. Trimming stripped 5 bases from V and 5 bases from J, with 13 bases between. CDR1 MNHEY and CDR2 SVGEGT come from the germline V gene. The CDR3, as DNA: TGTGCCAGCAGTCAGGACAGAATTTATCAGCCCCAGCATTTT. Translating gives CASSQDRIYQPQHF.

The chain is built from TRBV7-9 and TRBJ2-2; TRBD2 matches 8 bases. The CDR3 spans 15 residues. Trimming at V came to 5 bases and at J to 5 bases, leaving 7 bases not matched to a gene. Germline values: CDR1 SEHNR, CDR2 FQNEAQ (reference sequence). The CDR3 loop is CASSISGGQTGELFF. In DNA form, the CDR3 reads TGTGCCAGCAGCATAAGCGGGGGACAAACCGGGGAGCTGTTTTTT. Complete variable domain (other parts from reference TRBV7-9 and TRBJ2-2): DTGVSQNPRHKITKRGQNVTFRCDPISEHNRLYWYRQTLGQGPEFLTYFQNEAQLEKSRLLSDRFSAERPKGSFSTLEIQRTEQGDSAMYLCASSISGGQTGELFFGEGSRLTVL.

J is TRBJ2-5 and V is TRBV13, with 9 bases that match TRBD2. Germline CDR1 is PRHDT and CDR2 is FYEKMQ (reference sequence). The ends lost 6 bases at V and 5 bases at J; junction bases unmatched: 4. This CDR3 region has 13 residues. The CDR3 DNA is TGTGCCAGCAGTCGTAGCGGGAGCGAGACCCAGTACTTC. Translated: CASSRSGSETQYF.

The chain recombines TRBV11-2 with TRBJ2-7; D is possibly TRBD1 (6 bases). CDR3 length: 18 residues. Germline values: CDR1 SGHAT, CDR2 FQNNGV. V lost 1 base and J 3 bases, leaving 22 bases between the germline ends. In nucleotides, the CDR3 is TGTGCCAGCAGCTTAGGGGAGAGGTTGGACAGCTTTAACTACGAGCAGTACTTC. This sequence encodes CASSLGERLDSFNYEQYF.

The V gene is TRBV5-1, the J gene TRBJ2-3; the D gene is possibly TRBD2 (6 bases). CDR1 is SGHRS, CDR2 YFSETQ, per germline. The CDR3 has 16 residues. V was cut by 0 bases and J by 0 bases, with 11 bases left in between. The DNA of the CDR3 is TGCGCCAGCAGCTTGGTTCTAGCGCGGAGCACAGATACGCAGTATTTT. This gives the protein CASSLVLARSTDTQYF.

This clone was counted ten times or more. This chain links TRBV21-1 with TRBJ1-2. TRBV21-1 is annotated as a pseudogene. This CDR3 has 15 residues. CDR3 in amino acids: CASSKRIAAAYGYTF. The CDR3 DNA follows: TGTGCCAGCAGCAAAAGAATTGCGGCAGCCTATGGCTACACCTTC.

J is TRBJ1-1 and V is TRBV28, with D perhaps TRBD1 (6 bases). The CDR3 extends over 14 amino acids. Deletions cut 2 bases from V and 5 bases from J, with 12 bases between. The germline V gene encodes CDR1 MDHEN and CDR2 SYDVKM. In DNA form, the CDR3 reads TGTGCCAGCAGTTTAGGGGGGCGAAGGACTGAAGCTTTCTTT. Translating it yields CASSLGGRRTEAFF. Variable domain in full (rest from reference TRBV28 and TRBJ1-1): DVKVTQSSRYLVKRTGEKVFLECVQDMDHENMFWYRQDPGLGLRLIYFSYDVKMKEKGDIPEGYSVSREKKERFSLILESASTNQTSMYLCASSLGGRRTEAFFGQGTRLTVV.